This TCR beta chain came from a study of blood T cell repertoires in COVID-19. Study-level information: Samples of COVID-19 (acute and convalescent) were obtained from the United States, Italy and Spain. The cDNA or gDNA used as material had been derived from T cells, B-cell-depleted T cells, or PBMCs.

How the authors handled the data: Reference gene primers were amplified, and this amplification served to estimate nucleated cell counts. This table comes from immunoSEQ multiplex PCR, and its TCRdb copy is limited to in-frame clones, with some not included. That table furnishes V, J and clone size, whereas the DNA furnished D and trimming. There are about 100,000 clones in the sample; roughly 80% occur only once, and about 5% lies in the top ten. This CDR3 region has 15 residues. Unmatched junction bases numbered 7, after V lost 5 bases and J lost 4 bases. CDR1 is MNHGY and CDR2 is SVAAGI in the germline V gene.

The rearrangement uses TRBV6-9 and TRBJ2-3; 9 bases line up with TRBD1. This receptor was taken from a man aged 55 to 70 with acute or convalescent COVID-19. The specimen was peripheral blood. CDR3 in amino acids: CASSISWTGADTQYF. CDR3 bases: TGTGCCAGCAGTATAAGCTGGACAGGGGCAGATACGCAGTATTTT.